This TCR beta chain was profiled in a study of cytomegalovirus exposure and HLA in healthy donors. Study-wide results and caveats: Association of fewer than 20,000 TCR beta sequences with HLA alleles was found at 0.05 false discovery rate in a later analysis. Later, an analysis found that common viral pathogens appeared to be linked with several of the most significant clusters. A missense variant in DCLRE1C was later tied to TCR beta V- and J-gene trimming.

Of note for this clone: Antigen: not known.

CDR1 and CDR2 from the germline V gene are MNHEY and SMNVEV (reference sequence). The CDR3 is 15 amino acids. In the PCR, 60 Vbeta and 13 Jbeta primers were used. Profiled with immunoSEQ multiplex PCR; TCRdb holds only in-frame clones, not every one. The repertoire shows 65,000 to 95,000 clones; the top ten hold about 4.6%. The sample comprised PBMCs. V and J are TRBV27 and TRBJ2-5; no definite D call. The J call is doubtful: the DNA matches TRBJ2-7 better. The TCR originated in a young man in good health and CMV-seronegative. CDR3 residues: CASSSYPGTTYEQYF. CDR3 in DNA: TGTGCCAGCAGTTCATATCCTGGTACCACGTACGAGCAGTACTTC.